What follows is one T cell receptor beta chain and its context. Among the roughly 120 subjects of the validation cohort, separate from the approximately 700-subject first cohort, were the donors. Data came from immunoSEQ multiplex PCR; TCRdb stores just in-frame clones and leaves some out. Here the sample spans 190,000 or so clones, approximately 84% being singletons. This sample stems from a study of cytomegalovirus exposure and HLA in healthy donors. The CDR3 spans 15 residues. The TCR originated in a woman aged 18-30 years in good health and CMV-seropositive. V and J are TRBV21-1 and TRBJ1-2. TRBV21-1 is classified as a pseudogene. Sequences were obtained from PBMCs. The CDR3 DNA reads as TGTGCCAGCGGGTCCTTAGGCGGGGTGGACTATGGCTACACCTTC. This translates into CASGSLGGVDYGYTF.